The text below deals with one TCR beta chain. Its antigen has not been determined. No base qualities exist here, and no much larger clone lies one base off it. The sample belongs to a study of shared clonotypes between healthy human individuals (dated by TCRdb to 2020 to 2022). Background for the entire study: The cohort included three men and a couple of women between 18 and 49 years of age. Per donor, three plates each were used for CD4 naive and CD4 memory, two for CD8 naive, and one for CD8 memory. The study deeply sequenced blood TCR repertoires of five healthy adults to estimate repertoire size and the extent of clonotype sharing between individuals. To increase sequencing depth and limit assay-specific biases, different laboratories used diverse techniques to prepare libraries and sequence TCR repertoires. Between about 0.85 and 10 billion PBMCs per donor were obtained by leukapheresis.

Using the deep immunoSEQ assay, TCR CDR3 regions were amplified from genomic DNA by multiplex PCR. Extracted genomic DNA from each cell subset was spread evenly across all wells of several immunoSEQ 96-well plates, with each plate serving as a replicate. For sorted subsets, 150 to 250 ng of genomic DNA, equivalent to 25,000 to 35,000 T cell genomes, went into each replicate PCR. Purified libraries were measured with a Qubit 3.0 fluorometer, size-checked on a Bioanalyzer 2100, and measured again with the KAPA Library Quantification kit. Every immunoSEQ 96-well plate was sequenced on a separate single-read 150-cycle Illumina NextSeq 550 flow cell. Regarding the original processing steps: Because only junctional sequences without quality scores were contained in the immunoSEQ output, filtering matching that applied to full-length reads could not be performed. To assign V/J genes and CDR3, sequences were annotated against IMGT germline references using PyIR, a Python wrapper for IgBLAST v1.9. Any read was removed if the V/J assignment was weak (E-value above 1e-6), the CDR3 was missing, or the read contained stop codons, out-of-frame junctions, or ambiguous translated residues. A V3J clonotype was defined by an identical inferred V gene, J gene, and CDR3 amino acid sequence. Percentage overlap between repertoires was calculated by dividing the number of shared unique clonotypes by the size of the smaller repertoire. Three approaches were used to assess repertoire richness: RTK rarefaction, the Chao1 estimator, and Recon v2.1 estimates of unobserved clonotypes. For all TCRbeta clonotypes obtained by the gDNA method from a few donors, generation probabilities were computed with OLGA. TCRdb mirrors the immuneACCESS table, restricted to in-frame sequences. Some clones are absent from its copies; in checked studies, under half trace to an unresolved V gene, and the reason for the others is unknown. V and J calls and clone size are given by that table; D and trimming were obtained from the DNA. The sample profile shows 850,000 to 1,200,000 clones; around 75% of them were found once. Around 1.4% of the sample lies in the top ten.

Healthy HIV-negative adults with no recently reported acute infections or vaccinations were included as donors. Only Caucasian adults living in Nashville, Tennessee, USA were represented among the donors. CD4+ T cells were enriched by magnetic negative selection; naive cells were then positively selected on CD45RA, and the negative fraction formed the memory subset. Blood was collected by leukapheresis, and PBMCs were isolated by Ficoll-Histopaque density gradient centrifugation and then cryopreserved in liquid nitrogen vapor phase. Analytical flow cytometry was used to check the purity and quantity of each magnetically sorted T cell population. From each sorted fraction, genomic DNA was isolated and quantified by UV absorbance on a Nanodrop 2000c. General conclusions and limits of the study: Incomplete sequencing was indicated by rarefaction of sorted-subset datasets, despite the large sequencing depth. Pairwise subsampling led to the expectation that sequencing depth would affect the degree of clonotype sharing among donors. Because the study included only a small number of donors, the genetic and exposure-history diversity represented was limited. Only blood was sampled, and tissue TCR repertoires likely differ from those in blood. Clonotypes shared by all four sorted-subset donors showed higher generation probabilities than non-shared clonotypes. Naive subsets generally had larger estimated clonotype richness than memory subsets. When several donors were compared, the shared fraction of clonotypes was around 5.1% for naive CD4, roughly 3.4% for naive CD8, more than 2% for memory CD4, and about 0.36% for memory CD8.

The clonotype originates from a man aged 18 to 29 in good health. The material sequenced was memory CD4+ T cells sorted from blood. This specimen's cell subset or site label, per the study, means: CD45RA-negative fraction.

The DNA sequence is as follows: TGTGCCAGCTCACCAGAATCGGGGAACACTGAAGCTTTCTTT. Its protein reads: CASSPESGNTEAFF. The receptor chain draws on TRBV18 and TRBJ1-1, with the identity of the D gene unclear. V drops 2 bases and J drops 1 base, leaving 8 bases in between. The CDR3, from cysteine to phenylalanine, totals 14 residues. Of the read, only the CDR3 DNA is kept; its 42 bases are in frame from base 1. According to the germline V gene, CDR1 reads KGHSH and CDR2 reads LQKENI.